The 15 T cell receptor beta chains listed next were all sequenced from one sample in a study of T-cell reconstitution after alpha-beta-depleted transplantation in children. Unique molecular identifiers were built into the TCRbeta library. TCRdb itself ran the PCR reads through MiXCR, one entry per CDR3 protein. The table includes hundreds of thousands of distinct CDR3 sequences, roughly 10% detected once. The source material was PBMCs from the stem cell graft donor, sampled from the stem cell graft. The receptors were sampled from a human donor who donated a stem cell graft to a child with acute lymphoblastic leukemia.

The gene calls are TRBV5-6 and TRBJ2-6, with D unresolved. The CDR3 extends over 15 amino acids. The V end was cut by 0 bases, the J end by 4 bases, with 8 bases between. Germline V gene data show CDR1 as SGHDT and CDR2 as YYEEEE. CDR3 nucleotides: TGTGCCAGCAGCTTGGATCTGCGAGGGGCCAACGTCCTGACTTTC. Amino acid sequence: CASSLDLRGANVLTF.

The chain links TRBV20-1 to TRBJ1-4; D not certain. Trimming pared 0 bases from V and 2 bases from J, leaving 4 bases between. The CDR3 covers 13 residues. Germline values: CDR1 DFQATT, CDR2 SNEGSKA (reference sequence). The CDR3 sequence: CSAREGTNEKLFF. CDR3 in DNA: TGCAGTGCTAGAGAGGGTACTAATGAAAAACTGTTTTTT.

This clonotype was seen only a few times. V usage is TRBV11-2 and J usage is TRBJ2-3; TRBD2 matches at 12 bases. Germline CDR1 is SGHAT and CDR2 is FQNNGV. The CDR3 loop spans 16 amino acids. J gave up 2 bases and V 6 bases, and 6 bases lay outside the gene matches. The CDR3 nucleotides read TGTGCCAGCAGACCAGGACTAGCGGGAATCACAGATACGCAGTATTTT. Translating it yields CASRPGLAGITDTQYF. Supplemented by reference TRBV11-2 and TRBJ2-3, the full variable domain reads EAGVAQSPRYKIIEKRQSVAFWCNPISGHATLYWYQQILGQGPKLLIQFQNNGVVDDSQLPKDRFSAERLKGVDSTLKIQPAKLEDSAVYLCASRPGLAGITDTQYFGPGTRLTVL.

This clonotype was counted many times. V is TRBV9 and J is TRBJ1-2; TRBD1 is a possible D gene (6 bases). CDR1 is SGDLS, CDR2 YYNGEE, per germline. This CDR3 is 14 amino acids long. V was pared by 2 bases and J by 2 bases, with 10 bases between. CDR3 nucleotide sequence: TGTGCCAGCAGCGTTTGGACAGACAACTATGGCTACACCTTC. Translation gives CASSVWTDNYGYTF. Variable domain in full (rest from reference TRBV9 and TRBJ1-2): DSGVTQTPKHLITATGQRVTLRCSPRSGDLSVYWYQQSLDQGLQFLIQYYNGEERAKGNILERFSAQQFPDLHSELNLSSLELGDSALYFCASSVWTDNYGYTFGSGTRLTVV.

The chain couples TRBV9 to TRBJ2-7; D possibly corresponds to TRBD2 (6 bases). Germline CDR1 is SGDLS and CDR2 is YYNGEE. Trimming cost V 3 bases and J 2 bases, with 18 bases left between them. The CDR3 consists of 16 residues. The DNA for the CDR3 is TGTGCCAGCAGCGGTACCATGGCGGGGATTCCCTACGAGCAGTACTTC. This gives the protein CASSGTMAGIPYEQYF.

This clonotype came up many times. The chain couples TRBV2 to TRBJ1-1; no firm D call. The CDR3 totals 14 residues. V was clipped by 5 bases and J by 2 bases, with 12 bases between them. From germline, CDR1 is SNHLY and CDR2 FYNNEI. The CDR3 spells CASSLGHTNTEAFF. The DNA of the CDR3 is TGTGCCAGCAGTCTCGGGCATACTAACACTGAAGCTTTCTTT. The full variable domain, completed using reference TRBV2 and TRBJ1-1, is EPEVTQTPSHQVTQMGQEVILRCVPISNHLYFYWYRQILGQKVEFLVSFYNNEISEKSEIFDDQFSVERPDGSNFTLKIRSTKLEDSAMYFCASSLGHTNTEAFFGQGTRLTVV.

In its sample, this clonotype was seen many times. The chain employs TRBV20-1 and TRBJ1-1; the D gene is possibly TRBD1 (5 bases). The CDR3 length is 13 residues. V lost 4 bases to trimming and J lost 8 bases, with 17 bases between them. The germline gives CDR1 DFQATT, CDR2 SNEGSKA (reference sequence). In DNA, the CDR3 is TGCAGTGCTACCGGGACCCGGGACGGCGAAGCTTTCTTT. Protein product: CSATGTRDGEAFF.

This clonotype was seen only a few times. The J gene is TRBJ1-2, the V gene TRBV7-9, with D uncertain. The CDR3 is made up of 12 amino acids. The V end lost 5 bases, the J end lost 5 bases, and 9 bases lay between the germline ends. Per the germline V gene, CDR1 is SEHNR and CDR2 is FQNEAQ (reference sequence). In nucleotides, the CDR3 is TGTGCCAGCAGCGTCGAATCGTATGGCTACACCTTC. Translated: CASSVESYGYTF.

This clonotype was seen ten or more times. In DNA, the CDR3 is TGTGCCAGCAGTTACCTCCCCTCTGGGGCCAACGTCCTGACTTTC. Its protein is CASSYLPSGANVLTF. This sequence joins TRBV6-2 or TRBV6-3 and TRBJ2-6; D is ambiguous. V was pared by 2 bases and J by 0 bases, with 5 bases between. The CDR3 consists of 15 residues. Germline loops: CDR1 MNHEY, CDR2 SVGEGT.

The chain couples TRBV11-2 to TRBJ2-5; 10 nucleotides align to TRBD2. This CDR3 spans 18 amino acids. The germline CDR1 and CDR2 sequences are SGHAT and FQNNGV. The V segment lost 5 bases and the J segment 2 bases; nucleotides outside the gene matches: 14. The DNA for the CDR3 is TGTGCCAGCAGCCGTGCTTTTAGCGGGGGGACAGAACAAGAGACCCAGTACTTC. Translation: CASSRAFSGGTEQETQYF.

This clonotype showed up many times. The genes are TRBV12-3 or TRBV12-4 and TRBJ1-4; the D is unclear. CDR3 length: 14 residues. The V and J ends lost 6 bases and 2 bases respectively, with 10 bases between them. The CDR3 is CASSSSGTNEKLFF. As DNA, the CDR3 is TGTGCCAGCAGCAGTTCGGGGACTAATGAAAAACTGTTTTTT.

In its sample, this clonotype was seen a few times. The gene calls are TRBV10-3 and TRBJ2-4; D is unclear. Germline V gene lookup returns CDR1 ENHRY and CDR2 SYGVKD. The ends were cut back, 3 bases at V and 0 bases at J, with 12 bases in the middle. The CDR3 runs 16 residues. This CDR3 is CAISDRAGLAKNIQYF. The CDR3 coding sequence is TGTGCCATCAGTGACCGTGCCGGGTTAGCCAAAAACATTCAGTACTTC.

The V gene is TRBV6-2 or TRBV6-3, the J gene TRBJ1-5; TRBD1 matches at 8 bases. V lost 2 bases to trimming and J lost 1 base; unmatched junction nucleotides: 13. The CDR3 extends over 19 amino acids. Germline lookup yields CDR1 MNHEY and CDR2 SVGEGT. CDR3 nucleotides: TGTGCCAGCAGTTACCGGACAGGGAGGGTGGAAAAAAGCAATCAGCCCCAGCATTTT. Protein: CASSYRTGRVEKSNQPQHF.

This clonotype was seen repeatedly, ten times or more. The chain carries TRBV3-1 and TRBJ2-3, with D unresolved. Germline values: CDR1 LGHDT, CDR2 YNNKEL (reference sequence). Trimming left V 0 bases short and J 2 bases short, with 12 bases between. The CDR3 is made up of 16 amino acids. The CDR3 here is CASSQDGRAPTDTQYF. In nucleotides, the CDR3 is TGTGCCAGCAGCCAAGATGGAAGAGCTCCCACAGATACGCAGTATTTT.

The rearrangement joins TRBV5-1 to TRBJ2-7; D is uncertain. Trimming took off 2 bases at V and 2 bases at J, with 8 bases between the two ends. CDR3 size: 13 residues. CDR1 SGHRS and CDR2 YFSETQ come from the germline V gene. DNA of the CDR3: TGCGCCAGCAGCTTTAGTCCCACCTACGAGCAGTACTTC. This encodes CASSFSPTYEQYF.